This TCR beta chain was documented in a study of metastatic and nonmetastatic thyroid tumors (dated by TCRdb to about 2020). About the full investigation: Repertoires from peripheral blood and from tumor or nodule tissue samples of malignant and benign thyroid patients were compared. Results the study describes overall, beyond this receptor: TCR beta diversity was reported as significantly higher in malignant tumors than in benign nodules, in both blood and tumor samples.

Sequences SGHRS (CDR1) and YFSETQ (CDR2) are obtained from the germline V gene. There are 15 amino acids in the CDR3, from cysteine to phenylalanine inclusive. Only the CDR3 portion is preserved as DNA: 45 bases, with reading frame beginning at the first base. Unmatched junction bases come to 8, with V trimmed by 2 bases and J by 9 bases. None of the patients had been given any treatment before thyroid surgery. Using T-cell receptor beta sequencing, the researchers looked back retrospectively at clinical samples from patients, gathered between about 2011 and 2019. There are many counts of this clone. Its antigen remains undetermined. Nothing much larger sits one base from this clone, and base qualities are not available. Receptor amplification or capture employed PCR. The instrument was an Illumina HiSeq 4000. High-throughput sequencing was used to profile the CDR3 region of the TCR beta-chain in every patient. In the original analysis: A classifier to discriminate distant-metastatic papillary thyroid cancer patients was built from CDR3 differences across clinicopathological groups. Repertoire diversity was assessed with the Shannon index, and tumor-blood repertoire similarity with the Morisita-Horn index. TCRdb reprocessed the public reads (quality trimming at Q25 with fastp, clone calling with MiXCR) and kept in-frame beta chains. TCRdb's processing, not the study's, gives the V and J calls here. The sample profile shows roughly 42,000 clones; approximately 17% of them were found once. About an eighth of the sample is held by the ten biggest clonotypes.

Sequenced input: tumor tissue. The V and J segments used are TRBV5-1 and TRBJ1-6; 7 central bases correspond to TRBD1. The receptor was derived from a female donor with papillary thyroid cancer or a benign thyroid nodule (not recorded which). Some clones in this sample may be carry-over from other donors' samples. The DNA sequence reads TGCGCCAGCAGCTTCGGGACAGTACTCAGTTCACCCCTCCACTTT. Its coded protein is CASSFGTVLSSPLHF.